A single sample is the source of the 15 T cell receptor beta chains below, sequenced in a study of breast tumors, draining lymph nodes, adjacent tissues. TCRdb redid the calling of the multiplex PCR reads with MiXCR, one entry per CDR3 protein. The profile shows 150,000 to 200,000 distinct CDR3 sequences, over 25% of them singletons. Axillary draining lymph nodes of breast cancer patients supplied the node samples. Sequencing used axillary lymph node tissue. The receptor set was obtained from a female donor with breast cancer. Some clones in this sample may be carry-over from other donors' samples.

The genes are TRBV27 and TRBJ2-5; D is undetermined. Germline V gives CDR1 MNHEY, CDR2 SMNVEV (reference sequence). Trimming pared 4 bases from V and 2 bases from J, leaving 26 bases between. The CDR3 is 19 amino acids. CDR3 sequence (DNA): TGTGCCAGCAGTTCGGGCAGGCTCAATCCCGACCGCCCTCAAGAGACCCAGTACTTC. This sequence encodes CASSSGRLNPDRPQETQYF.

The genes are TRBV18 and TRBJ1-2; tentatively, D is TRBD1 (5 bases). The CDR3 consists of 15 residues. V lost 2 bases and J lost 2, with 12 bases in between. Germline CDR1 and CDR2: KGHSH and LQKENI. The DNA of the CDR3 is TGTGCCAGCTCACCAAACCGGGACGAGAACTATGGCTACACCTTC. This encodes CASSPNRDENYGYTF.

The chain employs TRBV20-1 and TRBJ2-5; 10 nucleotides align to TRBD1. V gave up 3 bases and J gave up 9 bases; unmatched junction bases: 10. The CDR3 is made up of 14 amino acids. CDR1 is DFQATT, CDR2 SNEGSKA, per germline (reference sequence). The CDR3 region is CSASRTGGTRAQYF. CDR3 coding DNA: TGCAGTGCTAGTCGGACAGGGGGGACCAGGGCCCAGTACTTC.

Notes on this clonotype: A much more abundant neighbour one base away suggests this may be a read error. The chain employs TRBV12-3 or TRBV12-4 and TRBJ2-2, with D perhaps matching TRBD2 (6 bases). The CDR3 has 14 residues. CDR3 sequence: CASTGLQSTRELFF. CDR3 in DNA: TGTGCCAGTACGGGACTCCAGAGCACCAGGGAGCTGTTTTTT.

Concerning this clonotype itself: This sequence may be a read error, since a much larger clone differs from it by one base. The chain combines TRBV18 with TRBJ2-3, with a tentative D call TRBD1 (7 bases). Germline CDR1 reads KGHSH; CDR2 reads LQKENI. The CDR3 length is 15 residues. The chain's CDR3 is CASSPPSRGADAQYF. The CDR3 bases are TGTGCCAGCTCACCACCGTCCAGGGGGGCAGATGCGCAGTATTTT.

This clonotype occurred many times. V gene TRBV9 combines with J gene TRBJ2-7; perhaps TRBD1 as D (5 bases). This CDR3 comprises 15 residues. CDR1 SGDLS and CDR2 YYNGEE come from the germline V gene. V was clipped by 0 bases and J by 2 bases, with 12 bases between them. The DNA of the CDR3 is TGTGCCAGCAGCGTAGATCAGGGCGAGGCCTACGAGCAGTACTTC. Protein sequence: CASSVDQGEAYEQYF.

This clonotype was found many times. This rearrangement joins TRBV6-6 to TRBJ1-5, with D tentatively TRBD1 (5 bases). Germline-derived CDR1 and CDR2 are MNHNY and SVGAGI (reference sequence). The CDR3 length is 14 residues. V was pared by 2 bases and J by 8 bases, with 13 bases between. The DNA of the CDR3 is TGTGCCAGCAGTTACAGCCAGGGTGAGAAGCCCCAGCATTTT. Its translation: CASSYSQGEKPQHF.

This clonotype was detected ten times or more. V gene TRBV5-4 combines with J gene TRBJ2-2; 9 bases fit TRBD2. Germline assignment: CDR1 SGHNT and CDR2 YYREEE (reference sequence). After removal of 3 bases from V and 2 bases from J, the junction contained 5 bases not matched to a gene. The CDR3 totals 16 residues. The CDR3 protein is CASSSVLAGNTGELFF. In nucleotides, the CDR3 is TGTGCCAGCAGCTCGGTTCTAGCGGGAAACACCGGGGAGCTGTTTTTT.

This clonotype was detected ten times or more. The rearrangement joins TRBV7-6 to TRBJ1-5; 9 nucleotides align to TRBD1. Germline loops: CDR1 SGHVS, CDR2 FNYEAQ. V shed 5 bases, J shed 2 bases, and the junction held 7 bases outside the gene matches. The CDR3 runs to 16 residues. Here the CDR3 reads CASSDTGTGRNQPQHF. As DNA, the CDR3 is TGTGCCAGCAGCGATACCGGGACAGGGCGCAATCAGCCCCAGCATTTT.

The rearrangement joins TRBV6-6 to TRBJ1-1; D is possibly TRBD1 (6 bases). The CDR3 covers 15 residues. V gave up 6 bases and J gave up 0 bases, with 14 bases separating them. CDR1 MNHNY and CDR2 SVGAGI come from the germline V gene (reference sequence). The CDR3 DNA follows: TGTGCCAGCAGCTTCCCGGGGGCGGTGAACACTGAAGCTTTCTTT. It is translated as CASSFPGAVNTEAFF.

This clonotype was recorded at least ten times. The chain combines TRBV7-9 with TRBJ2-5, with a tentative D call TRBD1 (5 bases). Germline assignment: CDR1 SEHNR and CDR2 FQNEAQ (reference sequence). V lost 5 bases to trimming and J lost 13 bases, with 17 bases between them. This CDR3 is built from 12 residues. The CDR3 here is CASSREAQVRYF. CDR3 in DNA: TGTGCCAGCAGCCGAGAGGCACAGGTCCGGTACTTC.

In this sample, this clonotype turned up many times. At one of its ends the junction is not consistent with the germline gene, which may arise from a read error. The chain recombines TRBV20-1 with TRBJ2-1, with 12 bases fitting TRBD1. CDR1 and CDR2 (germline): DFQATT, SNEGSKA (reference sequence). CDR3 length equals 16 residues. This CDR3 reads CSAGDFVGQGANEQFF. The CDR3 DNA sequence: TGCAGTGCTGGAGATTTTGTGGGACAGGGGGCGAATGAGCAGTTCTTC.

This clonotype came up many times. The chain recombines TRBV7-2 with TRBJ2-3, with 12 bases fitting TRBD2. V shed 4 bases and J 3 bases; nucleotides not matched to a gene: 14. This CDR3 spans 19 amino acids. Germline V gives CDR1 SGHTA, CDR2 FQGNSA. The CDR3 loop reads CASSSIATSGRPLTDTQYF. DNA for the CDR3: TGTGCCAGCAGCTCCATAGCAACTAGCGGGAGGCCTTTAACAGATACGCAGTATTTT. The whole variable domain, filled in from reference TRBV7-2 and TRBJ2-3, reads GAGVSQSPSNKVTEKGKDVELRCDPISGHTALYWYRQSLGQGLEFLIYFQGNSAPDKSGLPSDRFSAERTGGSVSTLTIQRTQQEDSAVYLCASSSIATSGRPLTDTQYFGPGTRLTVL.

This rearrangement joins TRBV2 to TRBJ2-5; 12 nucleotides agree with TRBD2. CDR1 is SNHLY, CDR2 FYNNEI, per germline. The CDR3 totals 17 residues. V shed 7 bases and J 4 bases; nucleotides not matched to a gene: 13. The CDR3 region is CASMAGLAGGRVETQYF. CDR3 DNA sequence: TGTGCCAGCATGGCTGGGCTAGCGGGGGGGCGGGTAGAGACCCAGTACTTC.

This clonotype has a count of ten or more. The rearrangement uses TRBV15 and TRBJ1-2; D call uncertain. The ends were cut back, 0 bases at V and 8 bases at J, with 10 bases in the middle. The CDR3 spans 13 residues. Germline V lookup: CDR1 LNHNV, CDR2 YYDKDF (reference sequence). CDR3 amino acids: CATSRDSRGGYTF. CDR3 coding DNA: TGTGCCACCAGCAGAGATAGCCGTGGAGGCTACACCTTC.